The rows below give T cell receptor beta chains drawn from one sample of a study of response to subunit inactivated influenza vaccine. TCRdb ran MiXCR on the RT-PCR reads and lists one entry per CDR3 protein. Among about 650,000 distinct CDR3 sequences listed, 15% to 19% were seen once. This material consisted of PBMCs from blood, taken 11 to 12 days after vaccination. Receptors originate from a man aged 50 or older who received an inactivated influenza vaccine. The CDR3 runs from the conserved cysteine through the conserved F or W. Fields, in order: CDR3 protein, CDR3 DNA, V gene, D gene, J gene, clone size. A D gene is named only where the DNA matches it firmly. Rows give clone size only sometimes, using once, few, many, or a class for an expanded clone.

CDR3aa: CASSQWRESETQYF; CDR3nt: TGTGCCAGCAGCCAGTGGCGGGAAAGCGAGACCCAGTACTTC; v_gene: TRBV14; d_gene: .; j_gene: TRBJ2-5; abundance: few
CDR3aa: CASSLGTAVREQYF; CDR3nt: TGCGCCAGCAGCCTAGGGACAGCCGTCCGGGAGCAGTACTTC; v_gene: TRBV4-1; d_gene: TRBD1; j_gene: TRBJ2-7; abundance: .
CDR3aa: CASSIRGGTGQGPGELFF; CDR3nt: TGTGCCAGTAGTATAAGAGGGGGAACCGGCCAAGGCCCCGGGGAGCTGTTTTTT; v_gene: TRBV19; d_gene: .; j_gene: TRBJ2-2; abundance: .
CDR3aa: CSAGRDSGNTIYF; CDR3nt: TGCAGTGCTGGCAGAGACTCTGGAAACACCATATATTTT; v_gene: TRBV20-1; d_gene: .; j_gene: TRBJ1-3; abundance: .
CDR3aa: CASSQDLRGRAKNIQYF; CDR3nt: TGCGCCAGCAGCCAAGATTTGAGGGGTCGAGCCAAAAACATTCAGTACTTC; v_gene: TRBV4-3; d_gene: .; j_gene: TRBJ2-4; abundance: .
CDR3aa: CASGTSGGPDTQYF; CDR3nt: TGTGCCAGCGGAACTAGCGGGGGACCAGATACGCAGTATTTT; v_gene: TRBV28; d_gene: TRBD2; j_gene: TRBJ2-3; abundance: .
CDR3aa: CASSFSLTSGTAEQYF; CDR3nt: TGTGCCAGCAGTTTTTCCCTTACTAGCGGGACGGCCGAGCAGTACTTC; v_gene: TRBV28; d_gene: TRBD2; j_gene: TRBJ2-7; abundance: many
CDR3aa: CASSQALTSGRADEQFF; CDR3nt: TGTGCCAGCAGCCAAGCACTGACTAGCGGGAGGGCTGATGAGCAGTTCTTC; v_gene: TRBV3-1; d_gene: TRBD2; j_gene: TRBJ2-1; abundance: .
CDR3aa: CASTSWGNSGNTIYF; CDR3nt: TGCGCCAGCACTTCGTGGGGCAACTCTGGAAACACCATATATTTT; v_gene: TRBV10-2; d_gene: .; j_gene: TRBJ1-3; abundance: .
CDR3aa: CASSFETGHYEQYF; CDR3nt: TGTGCCAGCAGCTTTGAGACAGGGCACTACGAGCAGTACTTC; v_gene: TRBV7-2; d_gene: TRBD1; j_gene: TRBJ2-7; abundance: many
CDR3aa: CASSQNEKLFF; CDR3nt: TGTGCCAGCAGCCAAAATGAAAAACTGTTTTTT; v_gene: TRBV28; d_gene: .; j_gene: TRBJ1-4; abundance: few
CDR3aa: CASSPPMGGTEAFF; CDR3nt: TGTGCCAGCTCACCACCGATGGGGGGCACTGAAGCTTTCTTT; v_gene: TRBV18; d_gene: .; j_gene: TRBJ1-1; abundance: few
CDR3aa: CASSLGQGNPRWANVLTF; CDR3nt: TGTGCCAGCAGTTTAGGGCAGGGGAACCCCCGCTGGGCCAACGTCCTGACTTTC; v_gene: TRBV27; d_gene: .; j_gene: TRBJ2-6; abundance: .
CDR3aa: CASSQELLYRDRVLF; CDR3nt: TGCGCCAGCAGCCAGGAACTCTTGTATCGGGACAGGGTACTCTTC; v_gene: TRBV4-3; d_gene: TRBD1; j_gene: TRBJ2-1; abundance: .
CDR3aa: CSARDIATSGRITETQYF; CDR3nt: TGCAGTGCTAGAGATATTGCGACTAGCGGGAGGATCACAGAGACCCAGTACTTC; v_gene: TRBV20-1; d_gene: TRBD2; j_gene: TRBJ2-5; abundance: few
CDR3aa: CASSLAQRSQETQYF; CDR3nt: TGTGCCAGCAGCTTAGCGCAGCGGAGCCAAGAGACCCAGTACTTC; v_gene: TRBV7-9; d_gene: .; j_gene: TRBJ2-5; abundance: few
CDR3aa: CSALAGRAWNEQFF; CDR3nt: TGCAGTGCGTTAGCGGGGCGGGCTTGGAATGAGCAGTTCTTC; v_gene: TRBV20-1; d_gene: TRBD2; j_gene: TRBJ2-1; abundance: .
CDR3aa: CASSRDRVTEAFF; CDR3nt: TGTGCCAGCAGCCGGGACAGGGTTACTGAAGCTTTCTTT; v_gene: TRBV9; d_gene: TRBD1; j_gene: TRBJ1-1; abundance: few
CDR3aa: CASSVEVGSYNEQFF; CDR3nt: TGTGCCAGCAGCGTAGAGGTGGGGTCCTACAATGAGCAGTTCTTC; v_gene: TRBV9; d_gene: .; j_gene: TRBJ2-1; abundance: few
CDR3aa: CSASGSAKQYF; CDR3nt: TGCAGTGCTAGCGGTTCGGCAAAGCAGTACTTC; v_gene: TRBV20-1; d_gene: .; j_gene: TRBJ2-7; abundance: few
CDR3aa: CASSWGQGAGQPQHF; CDR3nt: TGTGCCAGCAGCTGGGGACAGGGGGCTGGTCAGCCCCAGCATTTT; v_gene: TRBV5-5; d_gene: TRBD1; j_gene: TRBJ1-5; abundance: many
CDR3aa: CATSDAGPSSYNEQFF; CDR3nt: TGTGCCACCAGTGATGCGGGACCGAGCTCCTACAATGAGCAGTTCTTC; v_gene: TRBV24-1; d_gene: .; j_gene: TRBJ2-1; abundance: .
CDR3aa: CASDSYEQYF; CDR3nt: TGTGCCAGCGATTCCTACGAGCAGTACTTC; v_gene: TRBV6-1; d_gene: .; j_gene: TRBJ2-7; abundance: .
CDR3aa: CASSLAWGEDTQYF; CDR3nt: TGTGCCAGCAGCCTCGCCTGGGGGGAAGATACGCAGTATTTT; v_gene: TRBV7-2; d_gene: .; j_gene: TRBJ2-3; abundance: .
CDR3aa: CASSSARDRVTDTQYF; CDR3nt: TGTGCCAGCAGCTCAGCAAGGGACAGGGTGACAGATACGCAGTATTTT; v_gene: TRBV7-6; d_gene: TRBD1; j_gene: TRBJ2-3; abundance: .
CDR3aa: CASRMTGTHSLGSPLHF; CDR3nt: TGTGCCAGCAGAATGACCGGGACACACTCCTTAGGTTCACCCCTCCACTTT; v_gene: TRBV28; d_gene: .; j_gene: TRBJ1-6; abundance: .
CDR3aa: CASSSIQGGSGRGGTQYF; CDR3nt: TGTGCCAGCAGCTCTATCCAAGGAGGTAGCGGGAGAGGTGGTACGCAGTATTTT; v_gene: TRBV11-1; d_gene: TRBD2; j_gene: TRBJ2-3; abundance: .
CDR3aa: CASSRAESGQPQHF; CDR3nt: TGTGCCAGCAGCCGCGCGGAATCAGGTCAGCCCCAGCATTTT; v_gene: TRBV7-2; d_gene: .; j_gene: TRBJ1-5; abundance: .
CDR3aa: CASASAGLSYEQYF; CDR3nt: TGTGCCAGCGCCTCCGCGGGGCTCTCCTACGAGCAGTACTTC; v_gene: TRBV3-1; d_gene: .; j_gene: TRBJ2-7; abundance: .
CDR3aa: CSATTGTRRNYEQYF; CDR3nt: TGCAGTGCTACTACCGGGACTAGGAGAAACTACGAGCAGTACTTC; v_gene: TRBV20-1; d_gene: TRBD2; j_gene: TRBJ2-7; abundance: .
CDR3aa: CASSLTSDRVKYEQYF; CDR3nt: TGTGCCAGCAGCTTAACCTCCGACAGGGTTAAATACGAGCAGTACTTC; v_gene: TRBV11-2; d_gene: TRBD1; j_gene: TRBJ2-7; abundance: few
CDR3aa: CASSEIGPVNEQFF; CDR3nt: TGCGCCAGCAGCGAAATAGGGCCTGTTAATGAGCAGTTCTTC; v_gene: TRBV5-1; d_gene: .; j_gene: TRBJ2-1; abundance: .
CDR3aa: CASSPAAGAADTQYF; CDR3nt: TGTGCCAGCAGCCCCGCGGCAGGGGCCGCAGATACGCAGTATTTT; v_gene: TRBV7-9; d_gene: .; j_gene: TRBJ2-3; abundance: few